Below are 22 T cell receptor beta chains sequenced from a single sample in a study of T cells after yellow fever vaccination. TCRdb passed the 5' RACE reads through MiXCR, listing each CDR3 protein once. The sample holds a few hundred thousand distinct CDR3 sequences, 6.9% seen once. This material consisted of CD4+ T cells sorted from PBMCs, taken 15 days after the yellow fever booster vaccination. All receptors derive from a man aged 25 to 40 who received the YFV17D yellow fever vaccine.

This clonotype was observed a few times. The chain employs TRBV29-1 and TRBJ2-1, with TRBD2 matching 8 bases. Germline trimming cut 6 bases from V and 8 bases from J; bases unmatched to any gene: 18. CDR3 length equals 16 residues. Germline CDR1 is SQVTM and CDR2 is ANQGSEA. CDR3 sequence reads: CSVGALSGTRGDEQFF. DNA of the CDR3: TGCAGCGTGGGGGCCCTCTCCGGGACTAGAGGCGATGAGCAGTTCTTC.

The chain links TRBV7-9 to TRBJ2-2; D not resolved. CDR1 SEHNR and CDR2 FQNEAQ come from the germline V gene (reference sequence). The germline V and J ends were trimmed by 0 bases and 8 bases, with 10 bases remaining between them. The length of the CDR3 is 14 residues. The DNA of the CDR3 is TGTGCCAGCAGCTTAGCGGCGGCAAGAGGGGAGCTGTTTTTT. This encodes CASSLAAARGELFF.

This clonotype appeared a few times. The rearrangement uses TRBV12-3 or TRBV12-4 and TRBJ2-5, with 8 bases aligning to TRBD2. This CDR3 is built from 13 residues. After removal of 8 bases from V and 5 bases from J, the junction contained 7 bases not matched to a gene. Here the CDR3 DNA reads TGTGCCAGCCTAGGACTAGCCGGGGAGACCCAGTACTTC. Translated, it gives CASLGLAGETQYF.

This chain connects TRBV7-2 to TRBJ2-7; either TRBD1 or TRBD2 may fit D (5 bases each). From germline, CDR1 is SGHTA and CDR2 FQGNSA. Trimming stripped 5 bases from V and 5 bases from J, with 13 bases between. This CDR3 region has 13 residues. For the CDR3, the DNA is TGTGCCAGCAGCCCCAGAGGGGACCACGAGCAGTACTTC. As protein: CASSPRGDHEQYF.

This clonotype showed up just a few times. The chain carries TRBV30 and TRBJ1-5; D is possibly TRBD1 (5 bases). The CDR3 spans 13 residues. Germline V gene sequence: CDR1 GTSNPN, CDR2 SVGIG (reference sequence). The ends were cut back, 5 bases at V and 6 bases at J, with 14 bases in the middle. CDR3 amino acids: CAWGGAFGQPQHF. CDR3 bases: TGTGCCTGGGGTGGGGCATTCGGTCAGCCCCAGCATTTT.

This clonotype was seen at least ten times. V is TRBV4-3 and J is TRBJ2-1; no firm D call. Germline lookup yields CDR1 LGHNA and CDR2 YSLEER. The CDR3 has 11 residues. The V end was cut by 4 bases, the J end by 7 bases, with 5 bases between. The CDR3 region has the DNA TGCGCCAGCAGCCGAGGTAATGAGCAGTTCTTC. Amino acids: CASSRGNEQFF.

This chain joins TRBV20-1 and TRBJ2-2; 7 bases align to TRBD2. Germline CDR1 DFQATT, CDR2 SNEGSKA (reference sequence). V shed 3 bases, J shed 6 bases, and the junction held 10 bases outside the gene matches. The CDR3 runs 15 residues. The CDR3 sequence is CSASLDGRISGELFF. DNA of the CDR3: TGCAGTGCTAGCCTTGACGGGAGGATATCCGGGGAGCTGTTTTTT.

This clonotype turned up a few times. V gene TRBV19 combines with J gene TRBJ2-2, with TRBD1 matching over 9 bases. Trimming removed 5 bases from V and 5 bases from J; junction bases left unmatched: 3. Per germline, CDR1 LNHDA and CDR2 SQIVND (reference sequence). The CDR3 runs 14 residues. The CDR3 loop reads CASSWDRVTGELFF. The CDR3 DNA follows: TGTGCCAGTAGTTGGGACAGGGTTACCGGGGAGCTGTTTTTT.

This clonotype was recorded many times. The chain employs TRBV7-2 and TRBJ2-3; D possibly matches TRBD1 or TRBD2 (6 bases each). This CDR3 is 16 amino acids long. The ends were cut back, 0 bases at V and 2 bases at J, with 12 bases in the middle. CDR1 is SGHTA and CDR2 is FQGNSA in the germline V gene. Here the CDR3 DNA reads TGTGCCAGCAGCTTAGCGCCGGGGGCCTCCACAGATACGCAGTATTTT. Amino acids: CASSLAPGASTDTQYF. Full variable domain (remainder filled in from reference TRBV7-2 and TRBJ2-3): GAGVSQSPSNKVTEKGKDVELRCDPISGHTALYWYRQSLGQGLEFLIYFQGNSAPDKSGLPSDRFSAERTGGSVSTLTIQRTQQEDSAVYLCASSLAPGASTDTQYFGPGTRLTVL.

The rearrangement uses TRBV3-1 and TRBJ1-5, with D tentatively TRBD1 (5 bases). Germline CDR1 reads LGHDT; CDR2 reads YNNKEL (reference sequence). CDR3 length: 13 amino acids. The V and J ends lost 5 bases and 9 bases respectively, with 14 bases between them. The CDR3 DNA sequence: TGTGCCAGCAGCTTAGACCGGAGGGGGCCCCAGCATTTT. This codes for CASSLDRRGPQHF.

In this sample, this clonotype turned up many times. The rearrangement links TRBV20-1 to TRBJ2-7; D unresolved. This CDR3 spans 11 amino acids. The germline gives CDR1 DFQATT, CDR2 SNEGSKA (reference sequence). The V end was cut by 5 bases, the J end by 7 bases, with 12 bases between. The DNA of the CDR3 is TGCAGTGCTCAAGAAAATCGGGAGCAGTACTTC. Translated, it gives CSAQENREQYF.

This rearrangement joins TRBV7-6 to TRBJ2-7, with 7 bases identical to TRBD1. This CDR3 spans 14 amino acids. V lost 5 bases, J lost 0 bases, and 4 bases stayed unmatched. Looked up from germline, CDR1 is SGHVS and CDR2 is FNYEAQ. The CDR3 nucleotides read TGTGCCAGCAGCCAGGGACAGCTCTCCTACGAGCAGTACTTC. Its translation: CASSQGQLSYEQYF.

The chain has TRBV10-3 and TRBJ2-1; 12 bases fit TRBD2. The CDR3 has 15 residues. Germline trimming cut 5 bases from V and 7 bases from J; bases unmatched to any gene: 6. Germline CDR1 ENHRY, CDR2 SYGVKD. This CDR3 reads CAISSTSGSGNEQFF. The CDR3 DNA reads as TGTGCCATCAGTTCGACTAGCGGGAGTGGTAATGAGCAGTTCTTC.

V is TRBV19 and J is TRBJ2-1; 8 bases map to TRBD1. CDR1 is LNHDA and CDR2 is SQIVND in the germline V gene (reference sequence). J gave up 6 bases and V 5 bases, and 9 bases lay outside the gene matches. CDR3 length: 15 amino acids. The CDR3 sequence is CASSVQTGVGNEQFF. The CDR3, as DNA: TGTGCCAGTAGTGTACAGACAGGGGTAGGCAATGAGCAGTTCTTC.

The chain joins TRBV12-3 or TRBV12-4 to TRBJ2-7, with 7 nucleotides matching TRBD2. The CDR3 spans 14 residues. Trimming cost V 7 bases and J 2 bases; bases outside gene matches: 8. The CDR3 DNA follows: TGTGCCAGCACACTTAGCGGGTTTGCCTACGAGCAGTACTTC. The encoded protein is CASTLSGFAYEQYF.

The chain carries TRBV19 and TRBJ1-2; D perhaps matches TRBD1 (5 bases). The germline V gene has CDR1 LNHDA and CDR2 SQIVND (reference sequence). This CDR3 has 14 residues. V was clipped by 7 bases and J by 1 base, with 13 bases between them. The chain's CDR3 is CASIHRDGNYGYTF. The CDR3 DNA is TGTGCCAGTATTCACCGGGACGGTAACTATGGCTACACCTTC.

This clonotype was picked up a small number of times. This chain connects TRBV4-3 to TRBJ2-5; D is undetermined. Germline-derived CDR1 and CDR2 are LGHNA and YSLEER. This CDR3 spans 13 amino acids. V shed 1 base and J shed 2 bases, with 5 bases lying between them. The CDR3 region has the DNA TGCGCCAGCAGCCAAGCCCCTCAAGAGACCCAGTACTTC. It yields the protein CASSQAPQETQYF.

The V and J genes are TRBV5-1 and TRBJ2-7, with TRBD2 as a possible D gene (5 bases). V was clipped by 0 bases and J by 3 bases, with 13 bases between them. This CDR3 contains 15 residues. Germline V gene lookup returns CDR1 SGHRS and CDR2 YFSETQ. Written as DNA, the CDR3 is TGCGCCAGCAGCTTGGTCACAACCGAGGGCTACGAGCAGTACTTC. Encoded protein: CASSLVTTEGYEQYF.

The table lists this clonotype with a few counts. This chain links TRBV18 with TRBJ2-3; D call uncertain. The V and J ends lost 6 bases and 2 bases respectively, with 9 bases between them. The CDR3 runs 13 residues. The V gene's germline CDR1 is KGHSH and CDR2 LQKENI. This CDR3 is CASSISHTDTQYF. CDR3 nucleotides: TGTGCCAGCTCCATAAGCCACACAGATACGCAGTATTTT.

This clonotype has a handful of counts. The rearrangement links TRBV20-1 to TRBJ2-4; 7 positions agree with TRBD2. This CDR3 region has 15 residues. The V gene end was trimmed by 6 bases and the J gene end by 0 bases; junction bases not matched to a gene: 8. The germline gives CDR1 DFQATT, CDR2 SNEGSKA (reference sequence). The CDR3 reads CSAAFRGVAKNIQYF. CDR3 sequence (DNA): TGCAGTGCAGCGTTTCGGGGGGTAGCCAAAAACATTCAGTACTTC.

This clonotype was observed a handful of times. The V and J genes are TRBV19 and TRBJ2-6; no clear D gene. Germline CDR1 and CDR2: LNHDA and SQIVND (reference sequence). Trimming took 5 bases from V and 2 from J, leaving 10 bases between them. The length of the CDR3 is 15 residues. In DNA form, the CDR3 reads TGTGCCAGTAGTCTGGCGGTTCCTGGGGCCAACGTCCTGACTTTC. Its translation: CASSLAVPGANVLTF.

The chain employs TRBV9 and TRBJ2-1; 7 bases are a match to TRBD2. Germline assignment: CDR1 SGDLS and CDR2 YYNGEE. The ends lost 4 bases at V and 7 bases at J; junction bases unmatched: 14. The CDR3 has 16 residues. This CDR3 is CASSPPQRDFVNEQFF. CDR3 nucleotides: TGTGCCAGCAGCCCCCCGCAGCGGGATTTTGTGAATGAGCAGTTCTTC.